This TCR beta chain was captured by sequencing in a study of shared clonotypes between healthy human individuals. With 4 bases removed from V and 5 bases from J, the gap between germline ends came to 14 bases. The germline CDR1 and CDR2 sequences are SGHDN and FVKESK. The CDR3 runs 14 residues. Only in-frame clones appear in the TCRdb table, and some are missing; sequencing was by immunoSEQ multiplex PCR. The sample includes 200,000 to 250,000 clones, just over 65% seen only once; the top ten take more than 9.5%. This clone was found once. This receptor was identified in a young man in good health. Material: memory CD4+ T cells sorted from blood. Regarding subset: CD45RA-negative fraction. V is TRBV14 and J is TRBJ2-5; maybe TRBD2 (5 bases). The CDR3 DNA reads TGTGCCAGCAGCCTCCGGAGCGGATGGGAGACCCAGTACTTC. Its protein product is CASSLRSGWETQYF.